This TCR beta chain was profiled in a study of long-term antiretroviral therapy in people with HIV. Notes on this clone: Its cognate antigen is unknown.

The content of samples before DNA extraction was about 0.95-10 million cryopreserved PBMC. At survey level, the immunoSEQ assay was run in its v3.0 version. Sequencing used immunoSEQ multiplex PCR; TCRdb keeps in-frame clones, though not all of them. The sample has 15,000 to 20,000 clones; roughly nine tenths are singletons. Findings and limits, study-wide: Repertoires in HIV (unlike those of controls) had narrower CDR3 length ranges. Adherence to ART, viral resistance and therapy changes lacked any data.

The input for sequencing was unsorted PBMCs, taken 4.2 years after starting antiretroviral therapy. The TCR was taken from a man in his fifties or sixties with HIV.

The CDR3 DNA sequence: TGCGCCAGCAGCCAAAATCTGGGAGATACGCAGTATTTT. This sequence encodes CASSQNLGDTQYF. The genes are TRBV5-1 and TRBJ2-3, with D unresolved. CDR1 is SGHRS, CDR2 YFSETQ, per germline. The CDR3 contains 13 residues. V dropped 4 bases and J dropped 5 bases, with 11 bases sitting between them.